Listed here are 31 T cell receptor beta chains from one sample, sequenced in a study of control samples from healthy donors and cancer patients. TCRdb's copy holds only in-frame clones and misses some; the assay was immunoSEQ multiplex PCR. The data show over 100,000 clones, about 88% seen once. The sequencing sample was made of blood. These receptors were collected from a man aged 45-65 years in good health.

V gene TRBV27 combines with J gene TRBJ1-5, with D possibly matching TRBD1 (5 bases). Germline assignment: CDR1 MNHEY and CDR2 SMNVEV (reference sequence). Trimming shortened V by 3 bases and J by 0 bases, and 9 bases separated the two germline ends. The CDR3 consists of 15 residues. CDR3 in amino acids: CASSFSTDSNQPQHF. CDR3 in DNA: TGTGCCAGCAGTTTTTCGACAGATAGCAATCAGCCCCAGCATTTT.

The J gene is TRBJ2-3, the V gene TRBV6-5, with D perhaps TRBD1 or TRBD2 (5 bases each). CDR1 and CDR2 from the germline V gene are MNHEY and SVGAGI. CDR3 length equals 15 residues. V dropped 6 bases and J dropped 0 bases, with 13 bases sitting between them. The CDR3 sequence: CASRPDGGSTDTQYF. Here the CDR3 DNA reads TGTGCCAGCAGGCCGGATGGGGGTAGCACAGATACGCAGTATTTT.

This clone appeared a single time. The gene calls are TRBV6-6 and TRBJ2-5; 10 positions agree with TRBD2. Germline V gene sequence: CDR1 MNHNY, CDR2 SVGAGI (reference sequence). The CDR3 is made up of 15 amino acids. With V trimmed by 9 bases and J by 1 base, 8 bases remained unmatched. The CDR3: CASNGAGGPQETQYF. CDR3 bases: TGTGCCAGTAACGGAGCGGGGGGGCCCCAAGAGACCCAGTACTTC.

This chain links TRBV2 with TRBJ2-1; 9 bases line up with TRBD1. V lost 6 bases to trimming and J lost 5 bases; unmatched junction nucleotides: 11. The CDR3 spans 16 residues. Germline CDR1 is SNHLY and CDR2 is FYNNEI. CDR3 nucleotides: TGTGCCAGCAGGTTGATGGGGACAGGGTTAAACAATGAGCAGTTCTTC. Its translation: CASRLMGTGLNNEQFF.

This chain links TRBV5-5 with TRBJ2-2; tentative D call: TRBD1 (8 bases). V lost 4 bases to trimming and J lost 5 bases, with 21 bases between them. CDR3 length equals 17 residues. The germline V gene encodes CDR1 SGHKS and CDR2 YYEKEE (reference sequence). CDR3 nucleotides: TGTGCCAGCAGCCCTGGGACAACACAGGGGGGGACCGGGGAGCTGTTTTTT. Translating it yields CASSPGTTQGGTGELFF.

The genes are TRBV18 and TRBJ1-4, with D unresolved. Germline values: CDR1 KGHSH, CDR2 LQKENI. The length of the CDR3 is 15 residues. Deletions cut 2 bases from V and 0 bases from J, with 7 bases between. The CDR3, as DNA: TGTGCCAGCTCACCAAATAGGGCAACTAATGAAAAACTGTTTTTT. Amino acid sequence: CASSPNRATNEKLFF.

The chain employs TRBV7-9 and TRBJ2-3; no clear D gene. In germline, CDR1 is SEHNR, CDR2 FQNEAQ (reference sequence). V was clipped by 1 base and J by 0 bases, with 5 bases between them. This CDR3 is built from 14 residues. The CDR3 loop is CASSLGRSTDTQYF. CDR3 nucleotides: TGTGCCAGCAGCTTAGGCAGAAGCACAGATACGCAGTATTTT.

CDR3: CASSGRDRPNTEAFF. CDR3 bases: TGTGCCAGCAGCGGGCGGGACAGGCCAAACACTGAAGCTTTCTTT. The rearrangement uses TRBV11-3 and TRBJ1-1, with TRBD1 matching 8 bases. The germline CDR1 and CDR2 sequences are SGHNT and YENEEA. V dropped 5 bases and J dropped 2; count of bases not matched to a gene: 7. The CDR3 covers 15 residues.

The chain has TRBV10-3 and TRBJ1-5; 8 bases agree with TRBD1. With V trimmed by 5 bases and J by 4 bases, 13 bases remained unmatched. This CDR3 spans 17 amino acids. Germline CDR1 ENHRY, CDR2 SYGVKD. The chain's CDR3 is CAISTSQGAEGNQPQHF. CDR3 in DNA: TGTGCCATCAGTACCAGCCAGGGGGCCGAGGGGAATCAGCCCCAGCATTTT.

This rearrangement joins TRBV28 to TRBJ1-5; no clear D. Trimming left V 3 bases short and J 4 bases short, with 10 bases between. There are 14 residues in the CDR3. CDR1 is MDHEN, CDR2 SYDVKM, per germline. This CDR3 is CASSFPTLNQPQHF. The CDR3 DNA reads TGTGCCAGCAGTTTTCCAACACTAAATCAGCCCCAGCATTTT.

The V gene is TRBV5-6, the J gene TRBJ2-1; 12 bases align to TRBD1. CDR3 size: 16 residues. Trimming at V came to 0 bases and at J to 8 bases, leaving 6 bases not matched to a gene. Germline CDR1 is SGHDT and CDR2 is YYEEEE. This chain's CDR3 is CASSLVGQGAKHEQFF. The CDR3 DNA sequence: TGTGCCAGCAGCTTGGTGGGACAGGGGGCAAAGCATGAGCAGTTCTTC.

The genes are TRBV16 and TRBJ2-3; D is ambiguous. V shed 2 bases and J shed 6 bases, with 3 bases lying between them. This CDR3 is 11 amino acids long. Germline CDR1 is KGHSY and CDR2 is FQNENV. The chain's CDR3 is CASSQMDTQYF. In DNA form, the CDR3 reads TGTGCCAGCAGCCAAATGGATACGCAGTATTTT. The full variable domain, rest sourced from reference TRBV16 and TRBJ2-3, is GEEVAQTPKHLVRGEGQKAKLYCAPIKGHSYVFWYQQVLKNEFKFLISFQNENVFDETGMPKERFSAKCLPNSPCSLEIQATKLEDSAVYFCASSQMDTQYFGPGTRLTVL.

The CDR3 here is CASLPQGRGMTTEAFF. CDR3 nucleotides: TGTGCCAGCCTACCACAGGGGAGGGGCATGACCACTGAAGCTTTCTTT. V gene TRBV6-6 combines with J gene TRBJ1-1; 7 nucleotides align to TRBD1. Germline-derived CDR1 and CDR2 are MNHNY and SVGAGI (reference sequence). The CDR3 is 16 amino acids. J gave up 4 bases and V 8 bases, and 16 bases lay outside the gene matches.

The chain joins TRBV3-1 (or the pseudogene TRBV3-2) to TRBJ2-1, with unresolved D. CDR3 length: 12 residues. V was cut by 3 bases and J by 6 bases, with 6 bases left in between. Germline V gives CDR1 LGHDT, CDR2 YNNKEL (reference sequence). The CDR3 DNA reads as TGTGCCAGCAGCCAGGTCAGCAATGAGCAGTTCTTC. Its translation is CASSQVSNEQFF.

V and J are TRBV5-1 and TRBJ2-7; D call uncertain. The CDR3 is 16 residues long. Trimming removed 0 bases at V and 0 bases at J, with 13 bases between. The germline V gene encodes CDR1 SGHRS and CDR2 YFSETQ. The DNA of the CDR3 is TGCGCCAGCAGCTTGGGAGTGGGGATAACCTCCTACGAGCAGTACTTC. Amino acids: CASSLGVGITSYEQYF.

The chain uses TRBV7-2 and TRBJ2-3; the match to TRBD2 covers 9 bases. There are 17 residues in the CDR3. Germline CDR1 SGHTA, CDR2 FQGNSA. The junction had 6 bases not matched to a gene; V was cut back by 2 bases and J by 0 bases. The DNA for the CDR3 is TGTGCCAGCAGCTTACTGCCTAGCGGGGTTAGCACAGATACGCAGTATTTT. Translating gives CASSLLPSGVSTDTQYF.

V and J are TRBV6-2 or TRBV6-3 and TRBJ1-2; TRBD1 aligns across 7 bases. CDR3 length equals 13 residues. The V and J ends lost 6 bases and 7 bases, in that order; junction bases with no gene match: 8. Germline V gene sequence: CDR1 MNHEY, CDR2 SVGEGT. The CDR3 DNA sequence: TGTGCCAGCAGCACCGGGACAGTCCTTGGCTACACCTTC. Residues: CASSTGTVLGYTF.

A note on this clone: This same CDR3 is encoded by further DNA sequences in the sample. The chain employs TRBV9 and TRBJ2-7; unclear D gene. From germline, CDR1 is SGDLS and CDR2 YYNGEE. CDR3 size: 15 residues. Trimming cost V 4 bases and J 2 bases, with 16 bases left between them. The CDR3 region is CASSPNLDGPYEQYF. The CDR3, as DNA: TGTGCCAGCAGCCCTAACCTTGACGGACCCTACGAGCAGTACTTC.

This chain uses TRBV12-5 with TRBJ1-2; 11 nucleotides align to TRBD1. CDR3 length equals 15 residues. V lost 6 bases, J lost 5 bases, and 8 bases stayed unmatched. The germline CDR1 and CDR2 sequences are LGHNT and FRNRAP. The CDR3 nucleotides read TGTGCTAGTGGAGGACAGGGGGCGCGTCGGTATGGCTACACCTTC. It yields the protein CASGGQGARRYGYTF.

The CDR3, as DNA: TGTGCCACCAGTTCTCGACGGGGGCTCCAAGAGACCCAGTACTTC. Its protein is CATSSRRGLQETQYF. This chain joins TRBV24-1 and TRBJ2-5; either TRBD1 or TRBD2 may fit D (6 bases each). CDR3 size: 15 residues. V gave up 6 bases and J gave up 1 base, with 14 bases separating them. The germline V gene encodes CDR1 KGHDR and CDR2 SFDVKD.

This CDR3 reads CAWSVAGITGASTIYF. DNA for the CDR3: TGTGCCTGGAGTGTCGCCGGCATTACCGGGGCAAGCACCATATATTTT. The V gene is TRBV30, the J gene TRBJ1-3; D possibly corresponds to TRBD1 (5 bases). V lost 0 bases and J 9 bases, leaving 21 bases between the germline ends. Germline V CDR1 and CDR2: GTSNPN, SVGIG (reference sequence). This CDR3 comprises 16 residues.

The rearrangement uses TRBV11-1 and TRBJ1-6; a weak D match, TRBD1 (5 bases). This CDR3 is 15 amino acids long. CDR1 is SGHAT and CDR2 is FQDESV in the germline V gene (reference sequence). V dropped 0 bases and J dropped 9 bases, with 12 bases sitting between them. The CDR3 DNA sequence: TGTGCCAGCAGCTTAGCGTTTCAGGGCACTTCACCCCTCCACTTT. Translation: CASSLAFQGTSPLHF.

V gene TRBV27 combines with J gene TRBJ1-6, with 7 positions matching TRBD1. Germline lookup yields CDR1 MNHEY and CDR2 SMNVEV (reference sequence). Trimming cost V 5 bases and J 9 bases; bases outside gene matches: 1. This CDR3 region has 12 residues. CDR3 sequence: CASSRQGSPLHF. The CDR3 nucleotides are TGTGCCAGCAGTCGACAGGGTTCACCCCTCCACTTT.

The table lists this clone with a count of one. The J gene is TRBJ1-2, the V gene TRBV28; D is undetermined. This CDR3 region has 12 residues. V was clipped by 5 bases and J by 5 bases, with 9 bases between them. CDR1 and CDR2 from the germline V gene are MDHEN and SYDVKM. The CDR3 DNA sequence: TGTGCCAGCAGTCTTAAGAGGTATGGCTACACCTTC. It encodes CASSLKRYGYTF.

The J gene is TRBJ2-1, the V gene TRBV5-8; D not resolved. This CDR3 has 16 residues. The germline V gene has CDR1 SGHTS and CDR2 YDEGEE. The ends were cut back, 0 bases at V and 0 bases at J, with 10 bases in the middle. As DNA, the CDR3 is TGTGCCAGCAGCTTGGCGATCGGCGGCTCCTACAATGAGCAGTTCTTC. Protein sequence: CASSLAIGGSYNEQFF.

In DNA form, the CDR3 reads TGTGCCAGCAGCCCACGTCACAGGGGCGCAGGGGACGAGCAGTACTTC. Translated: CASSPRHRGAGDEQYF. V usage is TRBV9 and J usage is TRBJ2-7, with 7 bases fitting TRBD1. The CDR3 has 16 residues. Germline CDR1 SGDLS, CDR2 YYNGEE. J lost 5 bases, V lost 4 bases, and 15 bases had no gene match. Full variable domain (missing parts from reference TRBV9 and TRBJ2-7): DSGVTQTPKHLITATGQRVTLRCSPRSGDLSVYWYQQSLDQGLQFLIQYYNGEERAKGNILERFSAQQFPDLHSELNLSSLELGDSALYFCASSPRHRGAGDEQYFGPGTRLTVT.

The genes are TRBV10-3 and TRBJ1-1, with D tentatively TRBD1 (5 bases). The V end lost 6 bases, the J end lost 0 bases, and 8 bases lay between the germline ends. Germline lookup yields CDR1 ENHRY and CDR2 SYGVKD. The CDR3 covers 13 residues. The CDR3 bases are TGTGCCATCAGACAGGCGCTGAACACTGAAGCTTTCTTT. Translated: CAIRQALNTEAFF.

The CDR3, as DNA: TGTGCTAGTCGGGACCAACCGCACAATGAGCAGTTCTTC. Translation: CASRDQPHNEQFF. V and J are TRBV12-5 and TRBJ2-1; possibly TRBD1 or TRBD2 for D (5 bases each). The CDR3 is 13 residues long. CDR1 and CDR2 from the germline V gene are LGHNT and FRNRAP. V was trimmed by 8 bases and J by 5 bases, leaving 13 bases between them.

The V call is TRBV18, the J call TRBJ2-1; D unresolved. V was pared by 2 bases and J by 3 bases, with 8 bases between. Germline-derived CDR1 and CDR2 are KGHSH and LQKENI. This CDR3 spans 14 amino acids. CDR3 amino acids: CASSPGLDYNEQFF. For the CDR3, the DNA is TGTGCCAGCTCACCAGGGCTAGACTACAATGAGCAGTTCTTC.

The rearrangement uses TRBV18 and TRBJ1-1, with D unresolved. This CDR3 comprises 14 residues. The germline V gene has CDR1 KGHSH and CDR2 LQKENI. Trimming left V 3 bases short and J 5 bases short, with 13 bases between. The CDR3 here is CASSPKVQPTEAFF. Written as DNA, the CDR3 is TGTGCCAGCTCACCCAAGGTCCAACCTACTGAAGCTTTCTTT.

V is TRBV28 and J is TRBJ1-2; D is ambiguous. This CDR3 contains 12 residues. The V gene's germline CDR1 is MDHEN and CDR2 SYDVKM. Between the trimmed V and J ends, which lost 6 bases and 5 bases, there was a span of 10 bases. The CDR3 loop reads CASSPSGYGYTF. CDR3 DNA sequence: TGTGCCAGCAGCCCGTCGGGGTATGGCTACACCTTC.